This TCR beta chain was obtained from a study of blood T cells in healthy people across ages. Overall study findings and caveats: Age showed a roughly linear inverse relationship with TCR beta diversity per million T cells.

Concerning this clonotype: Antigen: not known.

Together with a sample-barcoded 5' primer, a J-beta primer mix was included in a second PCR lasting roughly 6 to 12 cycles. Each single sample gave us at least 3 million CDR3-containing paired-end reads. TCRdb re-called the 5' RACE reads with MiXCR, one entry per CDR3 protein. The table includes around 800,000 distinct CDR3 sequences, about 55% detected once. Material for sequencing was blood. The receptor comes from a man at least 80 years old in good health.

CDR3 coding DNA: TGTGCCACCAGTGCTCGGACAGGGTCGGCAGATACGCAGTATTTT. Protein product: CATSARTGSADTQYF. The chain is built from TRBV24-1 and TRBJ2-3; TRBD1 agrees at 8 bases. Losses at the gene ends were 5 bases for V and 4 bases for J; bases not matched to a gene: 7. This CDR3 contains 15 residues. Germline loops: CDR1 KGHDR, CDR2 SFDVKD.